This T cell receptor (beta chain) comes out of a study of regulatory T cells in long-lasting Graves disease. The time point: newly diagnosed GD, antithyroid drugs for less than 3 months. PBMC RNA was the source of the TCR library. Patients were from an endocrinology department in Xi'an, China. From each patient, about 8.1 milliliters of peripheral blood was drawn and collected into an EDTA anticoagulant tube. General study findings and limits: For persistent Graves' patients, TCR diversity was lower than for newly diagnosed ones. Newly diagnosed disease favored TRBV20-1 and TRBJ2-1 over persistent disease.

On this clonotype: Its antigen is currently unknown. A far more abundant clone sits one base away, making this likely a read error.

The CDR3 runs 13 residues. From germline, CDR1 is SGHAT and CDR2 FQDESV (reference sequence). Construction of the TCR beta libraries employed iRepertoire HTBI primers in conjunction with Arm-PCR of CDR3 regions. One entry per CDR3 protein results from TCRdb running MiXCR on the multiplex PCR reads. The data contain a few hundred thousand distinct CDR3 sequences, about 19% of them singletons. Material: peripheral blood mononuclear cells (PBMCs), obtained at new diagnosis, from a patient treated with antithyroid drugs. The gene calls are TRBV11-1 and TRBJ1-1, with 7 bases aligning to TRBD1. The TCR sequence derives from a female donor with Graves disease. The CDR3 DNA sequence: TGTGCCAACAGCACAGGGGAGGTCACTGAAGCTTTCTTT. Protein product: CANSTGEVTEAFF.